Presented here are 12 T cell receptor beta chains from one specimen sequenced in a study of siplizumab effects on memory and regulatory T cells. The assay was immunoSEQ multiplex PCR, and TCRdb's table has in-frame clones only and misses some. The table records roughly 9,000 clones, roughly three quarters of them present only once. Material for sequencing was effector memory CD8+ T cells sorted from blood. The subset is: unstimulated CD8+ effector memory T cells. These receptors were obtained from a human donor in good health.

The chain links TRBV18 to TRBJ1-4; a possible D gene is TRBD1 (6 bases). CDR1 and CDR2 from the germline V gene are KGHSH and LQKENI. CDR3 length: 14 amino acids. V gave up 4 bases and J gave up 6 bases, with 12 bases separating them. The CDR3: CASSRTEGDEKLFF. CDR3 bases: TGTGCCAGCTCACGGACAGAGGGAGATGAAAAACTGTTTTTT.

V is TRBV7-8 and J is TRBJ2-5, with 7 nucleotides matching TRBD2. The CDR3 has 16 residues. Germline loops: CDR1 SGHVS, CDR2 FQNEAQ. V trimming: 5 bases; J trimming: 4 bases; junction bases outside the gene matches: 13. This chain's CDR3 is CASSKAAGRVGETQYF. CDR3 sequence (DNA): TGTGCCAGCAGCAAAGCGGCAGGGAGGGTGGGAGAGACCCAGTACTTC.

This chain links TRBV11-1 with TRBJ2-7; no reliable D call. V dropped 5 bases and J dropped 2 bases, with 13 bases sitting between them. This CDR3 is 14 amino acids long. Germline CDR1 is SGHAT and CDR2 is FQDESV (reference sequence). The CDR3 loop is CASSQLPSPYEQYF. CDR3 DNA: TGTGCCAGCAGCCAACTGCCCAGCCCCTACGAGCAGTACTTC.

The chain has TRBV21-1 and TRBJ1-1. TRBV21-1 is a pseudogene. There are 17 residues in the CDR3. CDR3 loop: CASSSPGRPSVNTEAFF. The CDR3 DNA follows: TGTGCCAGCAGCAGCCCGGGTAGGCCCTCCGTGAACACTGAAGCTTTCTTT.

J is TRBJ2-7 and V is TRBV10-3; 7 bases align to TRBD2. Trimming removed 2 bases from V and 2 bases from J; junction bases left unmatched: 9. Germline CDR1 reads ENHRY; CDR2 reads SYGVKD. The CDR3 has 16 residues. This CDR3 reads CAISELLAGAPYEQYF. The CDR3 region has the DNA TGTGCCATCAGTGAGCTCCTGGCGGGAGCCCCCTACGAGCAGTACTTC.

V is TRBV19 and J is TRBJ1-6; TRBD1 matches at 9 bases. With 6 bases clipped from V and 9 bases from J, the junction kept 6 bases outside the gene matches. CDR1 and CDR2 from the germline V gene are LNHDA and SQIVND (reference sequence). The CDR3 is 14 amino acids. The CDR3 coding sequence is TGTGCCAGTAGCCCTGGGACAGGGTTTTCACCCCTCCACTTT. The encoded protein is CASSPGTGFSPLHF.

The rearrangement joins TRBV19 to TRBJ1-1; TRBD1 matches 8 bases. Trimming took 4 bases from V and 5 from J; bases not matched to a gene: 9. From germline, CDR1 is LNHDA and CDR2 SQIVND (reference sequence). The CDR3 runs to 15 residues. CDR3 amino acids: CASSTLGGQGTEAFF. The CDR3 DNA reads TGTGCCAGTAGTACCCTCGGTGGACAGGGAACTGAAGCTTTCTTT.

The J gene is TRBJ2-3, the V gene TRBV9, with a weak D call TRBD1 (5 bases). CDR1 is SGDLS, CDR2 YYNGEE, per germline. V shed 4 bases and J shed 3 bases, with 18 bases lying between them. The CDR3 totals 16 residues. The DNA for the CDR3 is TGTGCCAGCAGCCCCCAGCTTAGCACAGGTACAGATACGCAGTATTTT. It specifies CASSPQLSTGTDTQYF.

The chain is built from TRBV6-4 and TRBJ2-2; D is undetermined. The CDR3 extends over 14 amino acids. The germline V gene has CDR1 MRHNA and CDR2 SNTAGT. V lost 4 bases to trimming and J lost 5 bases, with 11 bases between them. The CDR3 sequence: CASSGSRETGELFF. CDR3 DNA sequence: TGTGCCAGCAGTGGCTCTAGAGAGACCGGGGAGCTGTTTTTT.

The V call is TRBV4-2, the J call TRBJ2-2; 7 positions match TRBD2. J lost 3 bases, V lost 2 bases, and 6 bases had no gene match. Looked up from germline, CDR1 is LGHNA and CDR2 is YNFKEQ. The CDR3 spans 16 residues. CDR3 loop: CASSQSLADYTGELFF. For the CDR3, the DNA is TGTGCCAGCAGCCAAAGCCTAGCGGATTACACCGGGGAGCTGTTTTTT.

This chain uses TRBV6-1 with TRBJ2-3, with 10 bases that match TRBD1. Germline V gene sequence: CDR1 MNHNS, CDR2 SASEGT. Trimming at V came to 2 bases and at J to 4 bases, leaving 3 bases not matched to a gene. CDR3 length: 15 residues. CDR3 coding DNA: TGTGCCAGCAGTGAAAAGGGGACAGGGGCAGATACGCAGTATTTT. This codes for CASSEKGTGADTQYF.

This sequence joins TRBV7-9 and TRBJ2-7, with D possibly being TRBD1 (6 bases). The CDR3 spans 16 residues. CDR1 is SEHNR, CDR2 FQNEAQ, per germline (reference sequence). The V and J ends lost 5 bases and 3 bases respectively, with 20 bases between them. CDR3 bases: TGTGCCAGCAGCAACAATGACGGGAAGGGGGTCTACGAGCAGTACTTC. Protein: CASSNNDGKGVYEQYF.